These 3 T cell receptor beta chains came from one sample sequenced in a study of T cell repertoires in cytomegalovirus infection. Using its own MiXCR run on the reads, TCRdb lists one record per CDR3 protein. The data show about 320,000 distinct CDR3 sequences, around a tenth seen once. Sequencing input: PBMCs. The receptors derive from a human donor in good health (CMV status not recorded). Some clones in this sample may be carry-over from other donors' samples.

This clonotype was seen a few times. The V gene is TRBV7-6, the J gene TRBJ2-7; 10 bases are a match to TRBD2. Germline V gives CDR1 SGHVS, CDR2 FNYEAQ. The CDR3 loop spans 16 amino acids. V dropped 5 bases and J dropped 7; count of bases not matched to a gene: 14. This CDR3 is CASSPQTSGPTQEQYF. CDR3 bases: TGTGCCAGCAGCCCGCAGACTAGCGGGCCTACTCAAGAGCAGTACTTC. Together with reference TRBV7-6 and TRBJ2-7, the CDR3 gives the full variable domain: GAGVSQSPRYKVTKRGQDVALRCDPISGHVSLYWYRQALGQGPEFLTYFNYEAQQDKSGLPNDRFSAERPEGSISTLTIQRTEQRDSAMYRCASSPQTSGPTQEQYFGPGTRLTVT.

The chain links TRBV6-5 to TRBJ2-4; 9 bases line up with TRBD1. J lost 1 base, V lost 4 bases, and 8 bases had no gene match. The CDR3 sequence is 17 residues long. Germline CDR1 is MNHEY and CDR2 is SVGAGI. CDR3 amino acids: CASSLQGAYSAKNIQYF. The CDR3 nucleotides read TGTGCCAGCAGTTTACAGGGGGCGTATTCGGCCAAAAACATTCAGTACTTC.

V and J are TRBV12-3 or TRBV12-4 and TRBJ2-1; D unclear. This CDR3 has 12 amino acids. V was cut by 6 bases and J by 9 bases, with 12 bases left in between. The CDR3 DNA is TGTGCCAGCAGCCCGGCTAGGAGTGAGCAGTTCTTC. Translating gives CASSPARSEQFF.